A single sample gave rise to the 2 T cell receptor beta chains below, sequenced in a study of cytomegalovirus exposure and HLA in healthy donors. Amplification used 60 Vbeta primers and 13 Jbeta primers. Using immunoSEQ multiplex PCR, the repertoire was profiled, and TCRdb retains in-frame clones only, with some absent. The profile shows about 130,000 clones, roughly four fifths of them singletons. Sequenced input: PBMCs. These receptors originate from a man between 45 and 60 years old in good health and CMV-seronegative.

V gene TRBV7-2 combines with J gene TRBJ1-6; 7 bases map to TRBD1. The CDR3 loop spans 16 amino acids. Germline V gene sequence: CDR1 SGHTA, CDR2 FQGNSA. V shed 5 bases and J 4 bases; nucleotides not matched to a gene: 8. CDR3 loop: CASSPETGKYNSPLHF. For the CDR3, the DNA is TGTGCCAGCAGCCCAGAGACAGGGAAATATAATTCACCCCTCCACTTT.

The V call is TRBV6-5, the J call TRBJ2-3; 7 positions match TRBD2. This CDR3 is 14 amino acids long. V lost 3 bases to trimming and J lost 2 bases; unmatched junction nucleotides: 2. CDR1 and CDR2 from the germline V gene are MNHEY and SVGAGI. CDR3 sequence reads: CASSYQRDTDTQYF. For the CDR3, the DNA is TGTGCCAGCAGTTATCAGCGGGACACAGATACGCAGTATTTT.